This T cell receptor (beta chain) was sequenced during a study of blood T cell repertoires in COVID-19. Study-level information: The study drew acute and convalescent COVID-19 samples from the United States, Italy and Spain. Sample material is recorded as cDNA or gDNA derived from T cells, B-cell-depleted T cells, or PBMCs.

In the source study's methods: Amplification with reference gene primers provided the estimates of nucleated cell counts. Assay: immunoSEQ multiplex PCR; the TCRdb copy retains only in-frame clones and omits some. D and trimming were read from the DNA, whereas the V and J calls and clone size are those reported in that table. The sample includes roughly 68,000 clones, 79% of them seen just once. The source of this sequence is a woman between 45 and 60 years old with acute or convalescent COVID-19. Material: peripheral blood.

The CDR3 nucleotides read TGTGCCATCAGGCGACAGGGGAATAATTCACCCCTCCACTTT. It translates to CAIRRQGNNSPLHF. The rearrangement joins TRBV10-3 to TRBJ1-6; 8 bases map to TRBD1. The CDR3 loop spans 14 amino acids. Germline CDR1 reads ENHRY; CDR2 reads SYGVKD. Germline trimming cut 6 bases from V and 5 bases from J; bases unmatched to any gene: 3.